This paragraph covers one T cell receptor (beta chain) sequence. This sample was included in a study of control samples from healthy donors and cancer patients. This table comes from immunoSEQ multiplex PCR, and its TCRdb copy is limited to in-frame clones, with some not included. Here the sample spans roughly 80,000 clones, around nine tenths being singletons. This CDR3 is built from 14 residues. Germline CDR1 MNHEY, CDR2 SVGAGI. Trimming at V came to 6 bases and at J to 5 bases, leaving 7 bases not matched to a gene. The TCR was taken from a woman in her fifties or sixties in good health. The chain carries TRBV6-5 and TRBJ2-3, with TRBD1 matching 8 bases. The sample consisted of blood. The CDR3 reads CASRETGAVDTQYF. CDR3 nucleotides: TGTGCCAGCAGGGAGACAGGGGCAGTAGATACGCAGTATTTT.